This T cell receptor (beta chain) is from a study of CD8 T cells in ankylosing spondylitis. Study results and caveats: Ankylosing spondylitis blood appeared to carry a characteristic TCR beta motif of several highly homologous variants.

In this sample, this clonotype turned up many times. The target antigen is unknown. Each TCR beta library was made by quantitative 5'-RACE that incorporated molecular barcodes. TCRdb analysed the 5' RACE reads with MiXCR anew, one entry per CDR3 protein. Of just under 350,000 distinct CDR3 sequences listed, 14% to 15% are singletons. The V end was cut by 7 bases, the J end by 5 bases, with 11 bases between. CDR3 length equals 12 residues. The clonotype originates from a male donor with ankylosing spondylitis or in good health (not recorded which). V gene TRBV12-3 or TRBV12-4 combines with J gene TRBJ1-1; D is unresolved. The sample was blood, either unsorted or a sorted T cell fraction (not recorded which). CDR3 coding DNA: TGTGCCAGCACCCCCCGAAGGACTGAAGCTTTCTTT. The encoded protein is CASTPRRTEAFF.